This TCR beta chain was sequenced for a study of blood T cell repertoires in COVID-19 (dated by TCRdb to the early 2020s). Turning to the overall study: The collaborator samples originated in the United States, Italy and Spain and spanned the acute and convalescent phases of COVID-19. The prospective study material was composed of cDNA or gDNA derived from T cells, B-cell-depleted T cells, or PBMCs. The dataset comprised deeply sampled blood TCRbeta repertoires from subjects exposed to, actively infected with, or recovered from COVID-19. The repertoires were released in a freely available public database intended as a resource for research on the immune response to SARS-CoV-2. Samples came from the ongoing ImmuneRACE study (first 160 participants) plus 1,254 subjects from 6 global collaborators. A de-identified subject ID, COVID-19 status, age in years and sex were almost always included in the sample metadata. Where HLA class I and class II types were available, the types were taken from metadata supplied by the sample provider, not from assay-based typing.

The junction carries 15 bases between V and J, which are trimmed by 8 bases and 7 bases respectively. The CDR3 goes from the cysteine to the phenylalanine over 14 residues. Kept here is only the CDR3 DNA, which spans 42 bases and is read in frame from base 1. CDR1 and CDR2 are read off the germline V gene as SNHLY and FYNNEI. The immunoSEQ Assay, a bias-controlled multiplex PCR, was used to amplify TCRbeta CDR3 regions from genomic DNA. In the paper's pipeline: Within the assay, amplification of reference gene primers was used to estimate how many nucleated cells each sample contained. To quantify the absolute abundance of each unique TCRbeta CDR3 rearrangement, sequence reads were collapsed and filtered. For each sample, productive Simpson clonality was calculated as the square root of Simpson's diversity index over productive rearrangements. The immuneACCESS repertoire file appears here via TCRdb, limited to in-frame rearrangements. These files lack a portion of the clones; in checked studies, under half of the deficit traces to unresolved V genes, and the cause of the others is not known. That table is the source of V, J and clone size, and D and trimming were worked out from the DNA. In this sample the table shows almost 55,000 clones, less than 85% of which occur a single time. Jointly, the top ten make up roughly 5.7% of the sample.

The collaborating institutions used their own protocols to collect whole blood in K2EDTA tubes. For TCRbeta analysis, collaborators shipped samples in one of three forms: frozen whole blood, isolated PBMCs, or DNA extracted from either of those sample types. To note about this clone: The target of this receptor is not known. Base qualities are not recorded, but no much larger clone differs from it by a single base.

Study-wide conclusions, independent of this receptor: The amount of clinical and demographic metadata varied by source and participant and was provided uncurated.

The rearranged segments are TRBV2 and TRBJ1-6, with a weak D call of TRBD1 (5 bases match). The sequence derives from a human donor in a cohort sampled during active COVID-19. Sequences were obtained from peripheral blood. Here the CDR3 is given as CASRGGEENSPLHF. The DNA sequence is TGTGCCAGCCGGGGGGGAGAAGAGAATTCACCCCTCCACTTT.